A selection of T cell receptor beta chains follows, all from one sample in a study of T-cell memory formation after mild COVID-19. TCRdb processed the 5' RACE reads anew with MiXCR; each CDR3 protein has one entry. The sample gives hundreds of thousands of distinct CDR3 sequences, 25% of which show up once; around an eighth is in the top ten. What was sequenced was PBMCs or a T cell subset sorted from them (not recorded which). The receptor source for this set is an adult woman who had mild COVID-19 (a few samples of this study predate the infection). Cell type and time point are not known. The CDR3 runs from the conserved cysteine through the conserved F or W. A D gene is named only where the DNA matches it firmly. Rows give clone size only sometimes, using once, few, many, or a class for an expanded clone.

V gene	clone size	D gene	J gene	CDR3 DNA	CDR3 protein
TRBV20-1	few	.	TRBJ2-1	TGCAGTGCTAGAGACGTACTAGCCCACTACAATGAGCAGTTCTTC	CSARDVLAHYNEQFF
TRBV15	.	TRBD1	TRBJ1-2	TGTGCCACCAGCAGCGTGGCCGTTGACAGGGACTTCGGTGGCTACACCTTC	CATSSVAVDRDFGGYTF
TRBV9	.	.	TRBJ1-2	TGTGCCAGCAGCGTATCCCCCCGGGCAGGCTCTAACTATGGCTACACCTTC	CASSVSPRAGSNYGYTF
TRBV5-5	few	TRBD1	TRBJ2-4	TGTGCCAGCAGCTTGGTTTTTTATACGACAGGGTCGGTTTCAGAAAACATTCAGTACTTC	CASSLVFYTTGSVSENIQYF
TRBV20-1	few	.	TRBJ2-5	TGCAGTGCTAGAGTTCTGCAGACCCAGTACTTC	CSARVLQTQYF
TRBV7-2	.	.	TRBJ2-7	TGTGCCAGCAGCTTCCCAGCGGAGGGCTACGAGCAGTACTTC	CASSFPAEGYEQYF
TRBV5-1	few	.	TRBJ2-5	TGCGCCAGCAGCTTGGTTCTTGTCCGCCAAGAGACCCAGTACTTC	CASSLVLVRQETQYF
TRBV11-1	.	TRBD1	TRBJ2-1	TGTGCCAGCAGCTTACACAGGGGGCGTGGGAATGAGCAGTTCTTC	CASSLHRGRGNEQFF
TRBV9	.	.	TRBJ1-2	TGTGCCAGCAGCGTAGTCGACTCAATTGCGGGCTATGGCTACACCTTC	CASSVVDSIAGYGYTF
TRBV2	few	.	TRBJ2-4	TGTGCCAGCAGTCCCGACCGGGGAATGGGCAAAAACATTCAGTACTTC	CASSPDRGMGKNIQYF
TRBV5-5	.	.	TRBJ1-1	TGTGCCAGCAGCGGGATAGGGACTGAAGCTTTCTTT	CASSGIGTEAFF
TRBV12-3/TRBV12-4	few	.	TRBJ1-1	TGTGCCAGCAGTTTAATGATACGGGGGGCGCGGTGGACTGAAGCTTTCTTT	CASSLMIRGARWTEAFF
TRBV5-1	few	.	TRBJ2-7	TGCGCCAGCACCCTATCAAACACAGGTCGGGACGAGCAGTACTTC	CASTLSNTGRDEQYF
TRBV7-9	.	.	TRBJ2-1	TGTGCCAGCAGCTTGAGTGTGGGGCTGACCTACAATGAGCAGTTCTTC	CASSLSVGLTYNEQFF
TRBV24-1	few	.	TRBJ2-1	TGTGCCACCAGTGATTTGGGGGGGGCAGGGAATGAGCAGTTCTTC	CATSDLGGAGNEQFF
TRBV4-1	few	.	TRBJ2-3	TGCGCCAGCAGCCAAGCGGTGCGGGGGCCCACAGATACGCAGTATTTT	CASSQAVRGPTDTQYF
TRBV12-3/TRBV12-4	few	.	TRBJ2-1	TGTGCCAGCAGTGGAAACCGGCAGGGGTTGGGTGAGCAGTTCTTC	CASSGNRQGLGEQFF
TRBV30	.	TRBD1	TRBJ1-1	TGTGCCTGGAGTCTAGGACAGGGAAGAATTGAAGCTTTCTTT	CAWSLGQGRIEAFF
TRBV6-1	.	TRBD1	TRBJ2-3	TGTGCCAGCAGTGTAGGGACAGGGGGGGGAGTAGCAGATACGCAGTATTTT	CASSVGTGGGVADTQYF
TRBV5-1	.	TRBD1	TRBJ2-7	TGCGCCAGCAGAAAGACTGGACAGGCCACCTACGAGCAGTACTTC	CASRKTGQATYEQYF
TRBV9	few	TRBD2	TRBJ2-1	TGTGCCAGCAGCGATCGGGACTACTACAATGAGCAGTTCTTC	CASSDRDYYNEQFF
TRBV15	.	.	TRBJ2-7	TGTGCCACCAGCAGGACAGGACTTCGGGACGAGCAGTACTTC	CATSRTGLRDEQYF
TRBV7-3	few	TRBD2	TRBJ2-3	TGTGCCAGCAGCTTAGACGGGGGGGCCAGAGGGACAGATACGCAGTATTTT	CASSLDGGARGTDTQYF
TRBV14	.	.	TRBJ2-7	TGTGCCAGCAGCCGAACGGACCGTATGGAGCAGTACTTC	CASSRTDRMEQYF
TRBV6-2/TRBV6-3	.	.	TRBJ1-1	TGTGCCAGCAGTTACCGGGGGGGGATCACTGAAGCTTTCTTT	CASSYRGGITEAFF
TRBV3-1	few	TRBD2	TRBJ2-7	TGTGCCAGCAGCCAAGATGTCGAATTACTAGCGGGAGGGGCCTACGAGCAGTACTTC	CASSQDVELLAGGAYEQYF
TRBV15	few	.	TRBJ2-1	TGTGCCACCAGCAGATTTGGCGGGGCGAGCTCCTACAATGAGCAGTTCTTC	CATSRFGGASSYNEQFF
TRBV7-8	.	TRBD2	TRBJ2-1	TGTGCCGGCAGCTTACCCGGGGGGAGCTCCTACAATGAGCAGTTCTTC	CAGSLPGGSSYNEQFF
TRBV3-1	many	.	TRBJ2-7	TGTGCCAGCAGCCAAGATGTAGTTCGGCGGGGCGAGTACTTC	CASSQDVVRRGEYF
TRBV7-6	few	TRBD1	TRBJ2-5	TGTGCCAGCAGCCCCTGGGACAGGGGCGAGACCCAGTACTTC	CASSPWDRGETQYF
TRBV27	.	TRBD1	TRBJ1-5	TGTGCCAGCAGGGGTCCCGGGACAGGGAGCAATCAGCCCCAGCATTTT	CASRGPGTGSNQPQHF
TRBV20-1	few	.	TRBJ2-1	TGCAGTGCAAATAAAGGACATGAGCAGTTCTTC	CSANKGHEQFF
TRBV27	.	.	TRBJ1-2	TGTGCCAGCAGTTTATCCAGGGTTAGTGGCTACACCTTC	CASSLSRVSGYTF
TRBV7-2	few	.	TRBJ2-7	TGTGCCAGCAGCTTAGCGGCGACAGTGACTAACTCCTACGAGCAGTACTTC	CASSLAATVTNSYEQYF
TRBV28	.	.	TRBJ1-6	TGTGCCAGCAATGAAAACAGGGTCTACCTTTCACCCCTCCACTTT	CASNENRVYLSPLHF
TRBV3-1	.	.	TRBJ2-7	TGTGCCAGCAACCAAGTCCTCATCCGGGACGGCTACGAGCAGTACTTC	CASNQVLIRDGYEQYF
TRBV5-1	few	TRBD2	TRBJ2-2	TGCGCCAGCAGCTTGGCGGCGGGGGCCGGGGAGCTGTTTTTT	CASSLAAGAGELFF
TRBV20-1	few	.	TRBJ2-5	TGCAGTGCCCTCCGGCAGGTCCCAGGGGAGACCCAGTACTTC	CSALRQVPGETQYF
TRBV7-9	few	TRBD1	TRBJ1-2	TGTGCCAGCAGCACGCGGACAGGGGACTATGGCTACACCTTC	CASSTRTGDYGYTF
TRBV18	.	.	TRBJ1-2	TGTGCCAGCTCACCACCGGGACGAGTGGAGCGGAACTATGGCTACACCTTC	CASSPPGRVERNYGYTF
TRBV6-6	.	TRBD2	TRBJ2-3	TGTGCCACTCTGAAATCTAGCGGGGGCACAGATACGCAGTATTTT	CATLKSSGGTDTQYF
TRBV7-6	.	TRBD1	TRBJ2-3	TGTGCCAGCAGCTTTAACCCCGGACAGGGGAACACAGATACGCAGTATTTT	CASSFNPGQGNTDTQYF
TRBV15	.	TRBD2	TRBJ2-7	TGTGCCACCAGCAGAGATCCCGGGCTAGCGGGAGGCGAGCAGTACTTC	CATSRDPGLAGGEQYF
TRBV7-6	.	TRBD2	TRBJ2-1	TGTGCCAGCAGCTTATTGGGACTAGCGGGAGGGCCCGGCAGTGTAGAGCAGTTCTTC	CASSLLGLAGGPGSVEQFF
TRBV4-1	.	.	TRBJ2-5	TGCGCCAGCAGCCAAGAAGCGCTAGCGCAAGAGACCCAGTACTTC	CASSQEALAQETQYF
TRBV7-9	.	.	TRBJ2-7	TGTGCCAGCAGCTTAGGAGGCGGGGCAACGGAAGAGCAGTACTTC	CASSLGGGATEEQYF
TRBV29-1	few	.	TRBJ2-2	TGCAGCGTTGAAGCGGGGGACTCACCCGCCGGGGAGCTGTTTTTT	CSVEAGDSPAGELFF
TRBV7-2	few	TRBD1	TRBJ2-2	TGTGCCAGCAGCAAAAGGGGGCCCGGGGAGCTGTTTTTT	CASSKRGPGELFF
TRBV9	.	TRBD2	TRBJ2-3	TGTGCCAGCAGCGTAAGCGGGGGAGATACGCAGTATTTT	CASSVSGGDTQYF
TRBV20-1	.	TRBD1	TRBJ2-7	TGCAGTGCTCGGACAGGGGTACATGAGGACGAGCAGTACTTC	CSARTGVHEDEQYF
TRBV29-1	few	.	TRBJ2-1	TGCAGCGTTGAGCGGGTGACCTCCAATGAGCAGTTCTTC	CSVERVTSNEQFF
TRBV20-1	few	.	TRBJ2-7	TGCAGTGCTAGAGATAACAGGCTACGGTCAGGCTACGAGCAGTACTTC	CSARDNRLRSGYEQYF